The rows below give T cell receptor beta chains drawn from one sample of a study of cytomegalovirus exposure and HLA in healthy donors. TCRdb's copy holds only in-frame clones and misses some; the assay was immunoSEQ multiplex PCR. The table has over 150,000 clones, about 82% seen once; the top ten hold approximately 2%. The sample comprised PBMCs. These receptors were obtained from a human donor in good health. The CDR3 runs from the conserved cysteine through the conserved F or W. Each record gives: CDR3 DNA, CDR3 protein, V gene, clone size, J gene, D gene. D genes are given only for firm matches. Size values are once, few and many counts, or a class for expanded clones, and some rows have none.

TGTGCCAGCAGCGTAGCGGGAGGGCCACCAGATACGCAGTATTTT CASSVAGGPPDTQYF TRBV9 - TRBJ2-3 TRBD2
TGTGCCAGCAGCAACCGGGACGGAGGGTTGCATGAGCAGTTCTTC CASSNRDGGLHEQFF TRBV25-1 - TRBJ2-1 -
TGTGCCAGCAGTTTCGCTAGCGGGAGCTACGAGCAGTACTTC CASSFASGSYEQYF TRBV28 few TRBJ2-7 TRBD2
TGTGCCAGCAGTTTCGGGACAGGGAATCAGCCCCAGCATTTT CASSFGTGNQPQHF TRBV28 - TRBJ1-5 TRBD1
TGCAGCGTTGTTGCGGGGGGCACAGATACGCAGTATTTT CSVVAGGTDTQYF TRBV29-1 - TRBJ2-3 TRBD2
TGCAGTGCTAGGACATTGGCCTCGACGTTCTTC CSARTLASTFF TRBV20-1 - TRBJ2-1 -
TGTGCCAGCAAGACCGGGACAGGGGGCTGGTATGAGCAGTTCTTC CASKTGTGGWYEQFF TRBV6-5 once TRBJ2-1 TRBD1
TGTGCCAGCAGCCCTCAGGGGAAAGATGGCTACACCTTC CASSPQGKDGYTF TRBV13 - TRBJ1-2 -
TGCGCCAGCAGCCAAGCCACGGACCCAGGGGCGAGGTCCGGGGAGCTGTTTTTT CASSQATDPGARSGELFF TRBV5-1 - TRBJ2-2 -
TGCGCCAGCAGCCGAGGAACAGGGGGAATTGGGAACACTGAAGCTTTCTTT CASSRGTGGIGNTEAFF TRBV4-1 - TRBJ1-1 TRBD1
TGTGCCAGCAGTGATGAACAGAACACTGAAGCTTTCTTT CASSDEQNTEAFF TRBV2 - TRBJ1-1 -
TGTGCCAGCATACAGAGGGAGGGAGGTTCCTACAATGAGCAGTTCTTC CASIQREGGSYNEQFF TRBV5-8 - TRBJ2-1 TRBD2
TGTGCCAGCAGTTTAGATGTTGTTCGGCAGCCCCAGCATTTT CASSLDVVRQPQHF TRBV28 few TRBJ1-5 -
TGTGCCAGTAGTATATCCAGGGAGGATGAGCAGTTCTTC CASSISREDEQFF TRBV19 - TRBJ2-1 -
TGTGCCAGCAGCTCTCCCGGGACTAGCGGGTTTGAGCAGTACTTC CASSSPGTSGFEQYF TRBV28 - TRBJ2-7 TRBD2
TGTGCCAGCAGTTACTCAAGAGCCGGGGAGCTGTTTTTT CASSYSRAGELFF TRBV6-5 - TRBJ2-2 -
TGTGCCAGCAGCTTGGGAGGACAGGGGATCTATGGCTACACCTTC CASSLGGQGIYGYTF TRBV5-6 - TRBJ1-2 TRBD1
TGTGCCAGCAGCTTAGGGGCAATTAACTCTGGAAACACCATATATTTT CASSLGAINSGNTIYF TRBV7-8 - TRBJ1-3 -
TGTGCCAGCAGCTTAGGGAGGGCCGCTGAAGCTTTCTTT CASSLGRAAEAFF TRBV5-6 - TRBJ1-1 -
TGTGCCAGCAGGATGGACAGCGCAACTAATGAAAAACTGTTTTTT CASRMDSATNEKLFF TRBV6-6 - TRBJ1-4 -
TGCGCCAGCAGCCTACGAGGACAGGGGGCGTTTTACGAGCAGTACTTC CASSLRGQGAFYEQYF TRBV5-1 - TRBJ2-7 TRBD1
TGCAGTGCTTACCACGGCACTGAAGCTTTCTTT CSAYHGTEAFF TRBV20-1 - TRBJ1-1 -
TGTGCCAGCAGCGCTGGAGCGTTAGCGAACACTGAAGCTTTCTTT CASSAGALANTEAFF TRBV7-6 - TRBJ1-1 -
TGTGCCAGCAGTGAAGTCGCCAGGGTAGCCGGCTACACCTTC CASSEVARVAGYTF TRBV6-1 - TRBJ1-2 -
TGCAGCGTTGCCGGAGACGCAAGCAATCAGCCCCAGCATTTT CSVAGDASNQPQHF TRBV29-1 few TRBJ1-5 -
TGTGCCAGCAGCACGGGACTAGCGGGAAGGTCAGATACGCAGTATTTT CASSTGLAGRSDTQYF TRBV7-3 - TRBJ2-3 TRBD2
TGTGCCAGCAGCTTCGGGGACAGGAACACTGAAGCTTTCTTT CASSFGDRNTEAFF TRBV13 - TRBJ1-1 TRBD1
TGTGCCAGCAGTCAACGGGGCGAGCAGTACTTC CASSQRGEQYF TRBV21-1 - TRBJ2-7 -
TGTGCCAGCAGCTTAGGAGTTAGCGGGGGTGATGAGCAGTTCTTC CASSLGVSGGDEQFF TRBV11-3 - TRBJ2-1 TRBD2
TGTGCCAGCAGTCCCGGACAGGGAGTACTTGCTAGCACAGATACGCAGTATTTT CASSPGQGVLASTDTQYF TRBV27 once TRBJ2-3 TRBD1
TGTGCCAGCAGTCCGGGACAGGGGTTTCGTTATGGCTACACCTTC CASSPGQGFRYGYTF TRBV6-5 - TRBJ1-2 TRBD1
TGTGCCAGCAGTCGGGGGGGCGTAAGCGACGAGCAGTACTTC CASSRGGVSDEQYF TRBV6-6 once TRBJ2-7 TRBD2
TGCAGTGCCGCGGGGAAAGAGACCCAGTACTTC CSAAGKETQYF TRBV20-1 - TRBJ2-5 -
TGTGCCAGCAGCTTGGCACTAGCGGCGAACACCGGGGAGCTGTTTTTT CASSLALAANTGELFF TRBV5-6 - TRBJ2-2 TRBD2
TGTGCCACCAGCAGAGATATAGTGCCATTCAATCAGCCCCAGCATTTT CATSRDIVPFNQPQHF TRBV15 - TRBJ1-5 -
TGTGCCAGCAGTCTCCGAGATGGCTACACCTTC CASSLRDGYTF TRBV7-9 - TRBJ1-2 -
TGTGCCAGTAGTGAAGGACAGGGGCCCCTTTACGAGCAGTACTTC CASSEGQGPLYEQYF TRBV19 - TRBJ2-7 TRBD1
TGTGCTAATACAGGGGGGGGCGATGAGCAGTTCTTC CANTGGGDEQFF TRBV12-5 - TRBJ2-1 -
TGTGCCCTTGGAGCAGCCTATGGCTACACCTTC CALGAAYGYTF TRBV6-1 - TRBJ1-2 -
TGTGCCAGCAGCCTAAGTCGCCTAGCGGGACTTAACATTCAGTACTTC CASSLSRLAGLNIQYF TRBV28 - TRBJ2-4 TRBD2
TGTGCCTGGAGTGTACGAAGGGGGCAGGCCATATATTTT CAWSVRRGQAIYF TRBV30 - TRBJ1-3 TRBD1
TGTGCCAGCAGCGCGGGAGTGGCGGCCGGGGAGCTGTTTTTT CASSAGVAAGELFF TRBV5-4 - TRBJ2-2 TRBD2
TGTGCCAGTAGTAATCAGGGGTCCTTTAACTATGGCTACACCTTC CASSNQGSFNYGYTF TRBV19 - TRBJ1-2 -
TGCGCCAGCAGCCAGAGTCAGGTGGCCTCTAACTATGGCTACACCTTC CASSQSQVASNYGYTF TRBV4-1 - TRBJ1-2 -
TGTGCAAGTCGCTTAGATTCTGGCAGGGCTGGACTACGGGGGACCTACGAGCAGTACTTC CASRLDSGRAGLRGTYEQYF TRBV12-2 - TRBJ2-7 -
TGTGCCAGCAGCTTACGGGGCACTGAAGCTTTCTTT CASSLRGTEAFF TRBV5-8 few TRBJ1-1 -
TGTGCCAGCAGCTTGGACGGGAGGAACACCGGGGAGCTGTTTTTT CASSLDGRNTGELFF TRBV5-6 - TRBJ2-2 -
TGTGCCAGTAGTATTCCATCCACCTCCTATAGCAATCAGCCCCAGCATTTT CASSIPSTSYSNQPQHF TRBV19 once TRBJ1-5 -
TGTGCCAGCGAGCCGAACAGGGCACATGGCTACACCTTC CASEPNRAHGYTF TRBV28 - TRBJ1-2 -
TGCAGCGTTCAATTTAACTATGGCTACACCTTC CSVQFNYGYTF TRBV29-1 - TRBJ1-2 -
TGTGCCAGCATAAGGGGCAGGGGTGACACTGAAGCTTTCTTT CASIRGRGDTEAFF TRBV2 - TRBJ1-1 -
TGTGCCAGCAGTCCCGGTGGAGATACGCAGTATTTT CASSPGGDTQYF TRBV7-9 - TRBJ2-3 -
TGCGCCAGCAGCGAGGGGACTAGCGGGAGCACAGATACGCAGTATTTT CASSEGTSGSTDTQYF TRBV5-1 - TRBJ2-3 TRBD2
TGTGCCAGTAGTATAGGGAGGGGAACTGAAGCTTTCTTT CASSIGRGTEAFF TRBV19 - TRBJ1-1 -
TGTGCCAGCAGCCCAACGGTGCCCAATCAGCCCCAGCATTTT CASSPTVPNQPQHF TRBV28 - TRBJ1-5 -